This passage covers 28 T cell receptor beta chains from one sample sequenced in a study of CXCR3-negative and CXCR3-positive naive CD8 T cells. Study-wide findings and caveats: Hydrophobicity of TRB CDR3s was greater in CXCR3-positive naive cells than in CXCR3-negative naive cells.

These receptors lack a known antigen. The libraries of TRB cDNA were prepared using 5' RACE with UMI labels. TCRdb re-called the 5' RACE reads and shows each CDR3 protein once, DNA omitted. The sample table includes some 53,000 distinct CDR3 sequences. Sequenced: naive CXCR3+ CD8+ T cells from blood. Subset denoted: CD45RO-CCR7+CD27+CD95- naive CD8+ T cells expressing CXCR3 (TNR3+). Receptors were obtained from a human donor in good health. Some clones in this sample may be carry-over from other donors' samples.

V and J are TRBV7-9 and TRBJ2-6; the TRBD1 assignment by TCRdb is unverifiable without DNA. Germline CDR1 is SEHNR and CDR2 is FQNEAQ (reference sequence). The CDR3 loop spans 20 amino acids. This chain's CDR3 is CASSLPIRDRGYSGANVLTF.

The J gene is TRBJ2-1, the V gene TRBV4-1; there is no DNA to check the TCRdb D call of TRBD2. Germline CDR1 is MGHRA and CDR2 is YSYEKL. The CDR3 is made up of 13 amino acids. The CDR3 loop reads CASSQDGPYEQFF.

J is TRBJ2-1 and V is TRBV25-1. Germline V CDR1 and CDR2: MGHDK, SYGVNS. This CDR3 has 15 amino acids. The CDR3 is CASSEFGLHYNEQFF. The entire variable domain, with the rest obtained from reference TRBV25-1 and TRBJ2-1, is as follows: EADIYQTPRYLVIGTGKKITLECSQTMGHDKMYWYQQDPGMELHLIHYSYGVNSTEKGDLSSESTVSRIRTEHFPLTLESARPSHTSQYLCASSEFGLHYNEQFFGPGTRLTVL.

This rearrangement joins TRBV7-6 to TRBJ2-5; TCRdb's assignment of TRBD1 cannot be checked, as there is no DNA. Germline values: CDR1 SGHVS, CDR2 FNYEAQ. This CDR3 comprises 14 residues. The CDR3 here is CASSFPGIQETQYF.

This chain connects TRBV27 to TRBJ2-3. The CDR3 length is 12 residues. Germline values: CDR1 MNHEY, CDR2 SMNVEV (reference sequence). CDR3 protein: CASSPSTDTQYF.

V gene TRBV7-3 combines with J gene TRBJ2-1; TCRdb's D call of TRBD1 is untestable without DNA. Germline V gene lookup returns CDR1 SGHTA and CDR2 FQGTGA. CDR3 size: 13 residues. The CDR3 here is CASSSTQGYEQFF. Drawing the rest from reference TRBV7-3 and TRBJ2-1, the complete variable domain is GAGVSQTPSNKVTEKGKYVELRCDPISGHTALYWYRQSLGQGPEFLIYFQGTGAADDSGLPNDRFFAVRPEGSVSTLKIQRTERGDSAVYLCASSSTQGYEQFFGPGTRLTVL.

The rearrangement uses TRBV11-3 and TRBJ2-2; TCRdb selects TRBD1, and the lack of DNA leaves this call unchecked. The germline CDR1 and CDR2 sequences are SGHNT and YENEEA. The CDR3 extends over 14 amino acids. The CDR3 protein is CASSSGTGTGELFF.

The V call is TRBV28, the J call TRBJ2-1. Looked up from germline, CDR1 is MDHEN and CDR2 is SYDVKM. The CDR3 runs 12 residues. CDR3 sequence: CASSLGVYEQFF.

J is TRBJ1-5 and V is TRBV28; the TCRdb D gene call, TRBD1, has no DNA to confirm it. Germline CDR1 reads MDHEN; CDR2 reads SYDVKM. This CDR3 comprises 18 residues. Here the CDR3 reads CASSLPPFLGASGQPQHF. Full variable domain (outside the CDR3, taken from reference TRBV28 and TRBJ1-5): DVKVTQSSRYLVKRTGEKVFLECVQDMDHENMFWYRQDPGLGLRLIYFSYDVKMKEKGDIPEGYSVSREKKERFSLILESASTNQTSMYLCASSLPPFLGASGQPQHFGDGTRLSIL.

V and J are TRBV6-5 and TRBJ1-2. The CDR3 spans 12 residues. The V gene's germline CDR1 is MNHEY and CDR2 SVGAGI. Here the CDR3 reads CASSPGGDGYTF.

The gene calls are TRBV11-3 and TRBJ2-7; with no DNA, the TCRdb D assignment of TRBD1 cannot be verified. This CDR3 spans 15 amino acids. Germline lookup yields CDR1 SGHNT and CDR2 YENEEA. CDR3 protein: CASSSRQGASYEQYF.

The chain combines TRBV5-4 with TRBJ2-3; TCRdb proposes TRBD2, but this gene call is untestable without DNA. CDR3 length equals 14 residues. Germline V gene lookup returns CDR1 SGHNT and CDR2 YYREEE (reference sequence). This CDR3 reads CASSTGTSGGAQYF.

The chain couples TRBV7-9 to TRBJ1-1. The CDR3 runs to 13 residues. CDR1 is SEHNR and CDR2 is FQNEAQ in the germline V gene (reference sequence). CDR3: CASSLGQNTEAFF.

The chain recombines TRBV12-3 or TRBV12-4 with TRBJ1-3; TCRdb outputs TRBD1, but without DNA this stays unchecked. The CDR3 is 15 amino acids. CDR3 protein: CASRPQGPYGNTIYF.

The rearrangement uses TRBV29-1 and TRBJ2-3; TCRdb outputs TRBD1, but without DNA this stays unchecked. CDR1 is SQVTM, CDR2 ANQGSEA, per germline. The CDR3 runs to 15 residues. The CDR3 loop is CSVEDLAGGRDTQYF.

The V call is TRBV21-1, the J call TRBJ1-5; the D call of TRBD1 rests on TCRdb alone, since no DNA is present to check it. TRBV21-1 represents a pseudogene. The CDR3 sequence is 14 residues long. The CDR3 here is CASSNVTRDQPQHF.

Here the CDR3 reads CASSSPGQGDGNTIYF. V is TRBV28 and J is TRBJ1-3; checking the TCRdb D call of TRBD1 is not possible without DNA. CDR3 length: 16 amino acids. Germline loops: CDR1 MDHEN, CDR2 SYDVKM. Complete variable domain (other parts from reference TRBV28 and TRBJ1-3): DVKVTQSSRYLVKRTGEKVFLECVQDMDHENMFWYRQDPGLGLRLIYFSYDVKMKEKGDIPEGYSVSREKKERFSLILESASTNQTSMYLCASSSPGQGDGNTIYFGEGSWLTVV.

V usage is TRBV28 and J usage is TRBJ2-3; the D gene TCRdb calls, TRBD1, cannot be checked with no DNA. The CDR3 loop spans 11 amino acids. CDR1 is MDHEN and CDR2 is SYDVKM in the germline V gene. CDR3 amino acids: CASSFDRGGLF.

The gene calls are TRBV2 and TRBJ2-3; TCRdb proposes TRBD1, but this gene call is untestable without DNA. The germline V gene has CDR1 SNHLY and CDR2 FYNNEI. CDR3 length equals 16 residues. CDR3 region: CASSVRDSTLTDTQYF.

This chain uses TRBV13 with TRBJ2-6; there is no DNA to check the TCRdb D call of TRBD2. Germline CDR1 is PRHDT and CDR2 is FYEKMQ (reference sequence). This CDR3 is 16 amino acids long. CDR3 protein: CASSLGGTPGANVLTF.

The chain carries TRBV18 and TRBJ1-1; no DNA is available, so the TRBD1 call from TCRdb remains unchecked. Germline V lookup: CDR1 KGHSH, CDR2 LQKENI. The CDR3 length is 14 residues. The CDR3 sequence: CASSPPSGDTEAFF. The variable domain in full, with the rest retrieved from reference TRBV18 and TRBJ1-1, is NAGVMQNPRHLVRRRGQEARLRCSPMKGHSHVYWYRQLPEEGLKFMVYLQKENIIDESGMPKERFSAEFPKEGPSILRIQQVVRGDSAAYFCASSPPSGDTEAFFGQGTRLTVV.

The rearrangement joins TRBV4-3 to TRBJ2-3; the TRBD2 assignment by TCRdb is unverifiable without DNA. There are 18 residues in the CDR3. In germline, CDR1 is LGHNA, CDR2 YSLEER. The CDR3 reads CASSQGIAGGRNTDTQYF.

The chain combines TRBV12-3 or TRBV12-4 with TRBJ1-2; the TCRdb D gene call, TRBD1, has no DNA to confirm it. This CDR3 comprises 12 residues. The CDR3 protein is CASSNGAYGYTF.

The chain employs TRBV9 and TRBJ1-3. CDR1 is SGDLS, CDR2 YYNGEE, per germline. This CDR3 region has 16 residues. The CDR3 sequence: CASSGSQPQPGNTIYF.

CDR3 loop: CASSLSSPETQYF. This chain joins TRBV7-6 and TRBJ2-5. The CDR3 length is 13 residues. Germline V CDR1 and CDR2: SGHVS, FNYEAQ.

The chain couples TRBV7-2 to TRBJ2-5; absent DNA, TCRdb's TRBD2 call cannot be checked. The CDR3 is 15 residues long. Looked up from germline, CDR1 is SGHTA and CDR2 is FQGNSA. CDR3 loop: CASSPRTRLEETQYF. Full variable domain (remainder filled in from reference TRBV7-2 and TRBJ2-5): GAGVSQSPSNKVTEKGKDVELRCDPISGHTALYWYRQSLGQGLEFLIYFQGNSAPDKSGLPSDRFSAERTGGSVSTLTIQRTQQEDSAVYLCASSPRTRLEETQYFGPGTRLLVL.

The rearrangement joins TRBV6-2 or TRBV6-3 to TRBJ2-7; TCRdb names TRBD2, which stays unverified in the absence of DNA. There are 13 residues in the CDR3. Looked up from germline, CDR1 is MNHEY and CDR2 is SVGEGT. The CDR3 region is CASTVTEPYEQYF.

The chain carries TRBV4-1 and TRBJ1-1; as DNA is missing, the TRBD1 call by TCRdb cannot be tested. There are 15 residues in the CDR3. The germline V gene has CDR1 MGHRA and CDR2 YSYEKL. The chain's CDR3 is CASSQLPGQGYEAFF.